This T cell receptor (beta chain) was observed in a study of shared clonotypes between healthy human individuals. Study-level points and caveats: Clonotypes shared by all four sorted-subset donors had higher generation probabilities than non-shared clonotypes. Clonotype sharing across donors was expected to vary with sequencing depth.

The assay was carried out at the deep level. Generated by immunoSEQ multiplex PCR, the TCRdb table keeps only in-frame clones and is missing some. The sample consists of around 690,000 clones, around 90% of them appearing once. As concerns this clone: Its target is unknown.

Every contributor of samples was a Caucasian grown-up residing in Nashville, Tennessee. Germline CDR1 is SGDLS and CDR2 is YYNGEE. The CDR3 is made up of 19 amino acids. Trimming shortened V by 0 bases and J by 3 bases, and 24 bases separated the two germline ends. The sequence was obtained from a man between 18 and 35 years old in good health. Some clones in this sample may be carry-over from other donors' samples. The J gene is TRBJ1-2, the V gene TRBV9; tentatively, D is TRBD1 (5 bases). The sequenced material came from memory CD8+ T cells from PBMCs. Described subset: CD45RO+ cells pooled with CCR7-negative TemRA cells. CDR3 protein: CASSVATGDGSRGDYGYTF. As DNA, the CDR3 is TGTGCCAGCAGCGTAGCCACCGGGGACGGGTCTCGGGGGGACTATGGCTACACCTTC.